This TCR beta chain was captured by sequencing in a study of a mutant IDH1 vaccine in newly diagnosed glioma. Across the study: Administration of eight vaccinations to patients took place in weeks 1, 3, 5, 7, 11, 15, 19, 23.

Germline V gene data show CDR1 as SGHRS and CDR2 as YFSETQ. The V gene end was trimmed by 0 bases and the J gene end by 6 bases; junction bases not matched to a gene: 7. The CDR3 has 15 amino acids. Assay: immunoSEQ multiplex PCR; the TCRdb copy retains only in-frame clones and omits some. Of around 41,000 clones in the sample, 65% to 85% were seen once. Concerning this clone itself: Its antigen remains unidentified.

Time point defined: week 11, during vaccination. Alongside topical imiquimod, each dose of vaccine comprised 300 ug of mutant IDH1 20-mer peptide. The sequencing here drew on PBMCs, taken from a glioma patient whose treatment included an IDH1 peptide vaccine. The rearrangement uses TRBV5-1 and TRBJ1-2, with 8 bases lining up with TRBD1. The TCR was taken from a man aged 40-55 years with glioma. The CDR3, as DNA: TGCGCCAGCAGCTTGGTCCCTCAGGGGGCCGATGGCTACACCTTC. This sequence encodes CASSLVPQGADGYTF.